The rows below give T cell receptor beta chains drawn from one sample of a study of T cell repertoires in cytomegalovirus infection. TCRdb re-derived calls from the reads in MiXCR, one entry per CDR3 protein. The repertoire consists of fewer than 550,000 distinct CDR3 sequences, with roughly 12% occurring once and the leading ten covering roughly 10%. The sample taken for sequencing was PBMCs. These TCRs come from a human donor in good health (CMV status not recorded). Some clones in this sample may be carry-over from other donors' samples. Both conserved end residues are part of each CDR3. The order of the fields is V gene, D gene, clone size, J gene, CDR3 length, CDR3 DNA, CDR3 protein. A D gene is named only where the DNA matches it firmly. Clone sizes are given selectively: once, few, many, or a class where the clone is expanded.

v_call: TRBV2; d_call: TRBD1; clone_size: many; j_call: TRBJ2-6; cdr3_length: 15; cdr3_nt: TGTGCCAGCACCGAACAGGGGGCTGGGGCCAACGTCCTGACTTTC; cdr3_aa: CASTEQGAGANVLTF
v_call: TRBV5-4; d_call: NA; clone_size: many; j_call: TRBJ2-3; cdr3_length: 15; cdr3_nt: TGTGCCAGCAGCTTGGCCGGGCGGGCCACAGATACGCAGTATTTT; cdr3_aa: CASSLAGRATDTQYF
v_call: TRBV12-5; d_call: TRBD2; clone_size: NA; j_call: TRBJ2-1; cdr3_length: 16; cdr3_nt: TGTGCTAGTGGTTTGGATGGAGCGGGGTCCTACAATGAGCAGTTCTTC; cdr3_aa: CASGLDGAGSYNEQFF
v_call: TRBV19; d_call: TRBD2; clone_size: once; j_call: TRBJ2-1; cdr3_length: 15; cdr3_nt: TGTGCCAGTAAGGAGCGGGGGGGCCCGGAGAATGAGCAGTTCTTC; cdr3_aa: CASKERGGPENEQFF
v_call: TRBV28; d_call: TRBD2; clone_size: many; j_call: TRBJ2-3; cdr3_length: 15; cdr3_nt: TGTGCCACCTTCCAAGGTGTGCTTAGCGGGGATACGCAGTATTTT; cdr3_aa: CATFQGVLSGDTQYF
v_call: TRBV20-1; d_call: TRBD1; clone_size: few; j_call: TRBJ2-3; cdr3_length: 15; cdr3_nt: TGCAGTGCTACCAAGTGGGACAGCCTAGACGATACGCAGTATTTT; cdr3_aa: CSATKWDSLDDTQYF
v_call: TRBV20-1; d_call: NA; clone_size: many; j_call: TRBJ2-7; cdr3_length: 17; cdr3_nt: TGCAGTGCTAGAGATCGCGCGACAGGTTCTTCGGCCTACGAGCAGTACTTC; cdr3_aa: CSARDRATGSSAYEQYF
v_call: TRBV4-1; d_call: NA; clone_size: many; j_call: TRBJ1-2; cdr3_length: 11; cdr3_nt: TGCGCCAGCAGCGAAGGGGATGGCTACACCTTC; cdr3_aa: CASSEGDGYTF
v_call: TRBV11-2; d_call: NA; clone_size: NA; j_call: TRBJ1-2; cdr3_length: 15; cdr3_nt: TGTGCCAGCAGCTTAACGTACCGGGATAACTATGGCTACACCTTC; cdr3_aa: CASSLTYRDNYGYTF
v_call: TRBV11-2; d_call: NA; clone_size: many; j_call: TRBJ1-1; cdr3_length: 15; cdr3_nt: TGTGCCAGCAGCTTAGTGGCTCTTGTGAACACTGAAGCTTTCTTT; cdr3_aa: CASSLVALVNTEAFF
v_call: TRBV5-5; d_call: TRBD1; clone_size: many; j_call: TRBJ1-5; cdr3_length: 16; cdr3_nt: TGTGCCAGCAGCTTGGGGGACAGCTATAGCAATCAGCCCCAGCATTTT; cdr3_aa: CASSLGDSYSNQPQHF
v_call: TRBV29-1; d_call: NA; clone_size: many; j_call: TRBJ1-1; cdr3_length: 11; cdr3_nt: TGCAGCGTTGAGCGGACAGCTGAAGCTTTCTTT; cdr3_aa: CSVERTAEAFF
v_call: TRBV4-1; d_call: TRBD2; clone_size: NA; j_call: TRBJ2-7; cdr3_length: 14; cdr3_nt: TGCGCCAGCAGCCAAGATAGGGAGGGCTACGAGCAGTACTTC; cdr3_aa: CASSQDREGYEQYF
v_call: TRBV5-1; d_call: NA; clone_size: NA; j_call: TRBJ2-2; cdr3_length: 14; cdr3_nt: TGCGCCAGCAGGCCCGTCCCGGGAACCGGGGAGCTGTTTTTT; cdr3_aa: CASRPVPGTGELFF
v_call: TRBV7-2; d_call: NA; clone_size: many; j_call: TRBJ1-1; cdr3_length: 13; cdr3_nt: TGTGCCAGCAGCGAGACGAGAAACACTGAAGCTTTCTTT; cdr3_aa: CASSETRNTEAFF
v_call: TRBV7-3; d_call: NA; clone_size: many; j_call: TRBJ1-1; cdr3_length: 13; cdr3_nt: TGTGCCAGCAGCTTAATGTCTGGGGGTGAAGCTTTCTTT; cdr3_aa: CASSLMSGGEAFF
v_call: TRBV28; d_call: NA; clone_size: NA; j_call: TRBJ2-7; cdr3_length: 14; cdr3_nt: TGTGCCAGCAGTCCCCTTGCAGGGGCCCACGAGCAGTACTTC; cdr3_aa: CASSPLAGAHEQYF
v_call: TRBV4-1; d_call: TRBD1; clone_size: many; j_call: TRBJ1-1; cdr3_length: 16; cdr3_nt: TGCGCCAGCAGCCTGGGGACAGGGGCTGGGGACACTGAAGCTTTCTTT; cdr3_aa: CASSLGTGAGDTEAFF
v_call: TRBV7-2; d_call: NA; clone_size: many; j_call: TRBJ1-3; cdr3_length: 14; cdr3_nt: TGTGCCAGCAGCTGGGGGTCGGTCGGAAACACCATATATTTT; cdr3_aa: CASSWGSVGNTIYF
v_call: TRBV28; d_call: NA; clone_size: NA; j_call: TRBJ2-6; cdr3_length: 15; cdr3_nt: TGTGCCAGCAGTCTCGGGACATTATGGGCCAACGTCCTGACTTTC; cdr3_aa: CASSLGTLWANVLTF
v_call: TRBV29-1; d_call: NA; clone_size: NA; j_call: TRBJ2-1; cdr3_length: 13; cdr3_nt: TGCAGCGTTGACGAAACGGGATTTGATGAGCAGTTCTTC; cdr3_aa: CSVDETGFDEQFF
v_call: TRBV7-8; d_call: NA; clone_size: many; j_call: TRBJ2-2; cdr3_length: 14; cdr3_nt: TGTGCCAGCAGCCTTCTGGAAGGCACCGGGGAGCTGTTTTTT; cdr3_aa: CASSLLEGTGELFF
v_call: TRBV6-5; d_call: TRBD1; clone_size: NA; j_call: TRBJ1-2; cdr3_length: 15; cdr3_nt: TGTGCCAGCAGGGTCCCGGGACAGCTCCACTATGGCTACACCTTC; cdr3_aa: CASRVPGQLHYGYTF
v_call: TRBV7-6; d_call: NA; clone_size: many; j_call: TRBJ2-5; cdr3_length: 12; cdr3_nt: TGTGCCAGCAGCTTTGGGGGAGAGACCCAGTACTTC; cdr3_aa: CASSFGGETQYF
v_call: TRBV6-8; d_call: NA; clone_size: NA; j_call: TRBJ2-2; cdr3_length: 16; cdr3_nt: TGTGCCAGCAGTTACTCTGCCGGGCAGGGGCCCGGGGAGCTGTTTTTT; cdr3_aa: CASSYSAGQGPGELFF
v_call: TRBV20-1; d_call: NA; clone_size: many; j_call: TRBJ2-3; cdr3_length: 11; cdr3_nt: TGCAGTGCTAGATTCACAGATACGCAGTATTTT; cdr3_aa: CSARFTDTQYF
v_call: TRBV12-3/TRBV12-4; d_call: TRBD1; clone_size: few; j_call: TRBJ2-5; cdr3_length: 16; cdr3_nt: TGTGCCAGCAGTTTAGGAGGACAGGGGCCGCAAGAGACCCAGTACTTC; cdr3_aa: CASSLGGQGPQETQYF
v_call: TRBV6-2/TRBV6-3; d_call: TRBD2; clone_size: many; j_call: TRBJ2-5; cdr3_length: 14; cdr3_nt: TGTGCCAGCAGTATCGGGGGAGGGCCGGGGGACCAGTACTTC; cdr3_aa: CASSIGGGPGDQYF
v_call: TRBV9; d_call: NA; clone_size: NA; j_call: TRBJ2-7; cdr3_length: 15; cdr3_nt: TGTGCCAGCAGCGCCGGACGGCACCCACGGGACGAGCAGTACTTC; cdr3_aa: CASSAGRHPRDEQYF
v_call: TRBV12-3/TRBV12-4; d_call: TRBD2; clone_size: many; j_call: TRBJ2-1; cdr3_length: 17; cdr3_nt: TGTGCCAGCAGTTTAGCGCACGGCGGGGGGGGGGTCAATGAGCAGTTCTTC; cdr3_aa: CASSLAHGGGGVNEQFF
v_call: TRBV19; d_call: TRBD1; clone_size: many; j_call: TRBJ1-5; cdr3_length: 15; cdr3_nt: TGTGCCAGTACCTTGGACAGGGGAAAGAATCAGCCCCAGCATTTT; cdr3_aa: CASTLDRGKNQPQHF
v_call: TRBV7-2; d_call: NA; clone_size: many; j_call: TRBJ1-3; cdr3_length: 14; cdr3_nt: TGTGCCAGCACCACCCCCCCTTTGGGAAACACCATATATTTT; cdr3_aa: CASTTPPLGNTIYF
v_call: TRBV20-1; d_call: NA; clone_size: NA; j_call: TRBJ1-5; cdr3_length: 12; cdr3_nt: TGCAGTGGGGTTTCGGGCAATCAGCCCCAGCATTTT; cdr3_aa: CSGVSGNQPQHF
v_call: TRBV5-6; d_call: NA; clone_size: many; j_call: TRBJ2-7; cdr3_length: 12; cdr3_nt: TGTGCCAGCAGCACTTTACCCTACGAGCAGTACTTC; cdr3_aa: CASSTLPYEQYF
v_call: TRBV28; d_call: TRBD2; clone_size: many; j_call: TRBJ2-7; cdr3_length: 17; cdr3_nt: TGTGCCAGCAGTTTAGAACTAGCGGGAGTAAGCTCCTACGAGCAGTACTTC; cdr3_aa: CASSLELAGVSSYEQYF
v_call: TRBV4-1; d_call: TRBD1; clone_size: many; j_call: TRBJ2-3; cdr3_length: 16; cdr3_nt: TGCGCCAGCAGCCTAACCACAGGGGGAGGCACAGATACGCAGTATTTT; cdr3_aa: CASSLTTGGGTDTQYF
v_call: TRBV12-3/TRBV12-4; d_call: NA; clone_size: few; j_call: TRBJ1-5; cdr3_length: 15; cdr3_nt: TGTGCCAGCAGTTTAGGGTCTGGTAGCAATCAGCCCCAGCATTTT; cdr3_aa: CASSLGSGSNQPQHF
v_call: TRBV20-1; d_call: TRBD1; clone_size: NA; j_call: TRBJ1-5; cdr3_length: 13; cdr3_nt: TGCAGTGCTAGGGGACAGACAGGGGAGCCCCAGCATTTT; cdr3_aa: CSARGQTGEPQHF
v_call: TRBV28; d_call: NA; clone_size: many; j_call: TRBJ2-7; cdr3_length: 14; cdr3_nt: TGTGCCAGCAGTTTACTGGGGAATACTTACGAGCAGTACTTC; cdr3_aa: CASSLLGNTYEQYF
v_call: TRBV5-6; d_call: NA; clone_size: many; j_call: TRBJ2-3; cdr3_length: 14; cdr3_nt: TGTGCCAGCAGCTTCGCGTCTAGCTTGAATACGCAGTATTTT; cdr3_aa: CASSFASSLNTQYF
v_call: TRBV3-1; d_call: NA; clone_size: few; j_call: TRBJ1-5; cdr3_length: 13; cdr3_nt: TGTGCCAGCAGCCAAACCTATGGGCTCCAGACGCATTTT; cdr3_aa: CASSQTYGLQTHF
v_call: TRBV5-5; d_call: TRBD1; clone_size: few; j_call: TRBJ1-6; cdr3_length: 15; cdr3_nt: TGTGCCAGCAGCGCGGACTGGACAGGTGATTCACCCCTCCACTTT; cdr3_aa: CASSADWTGDSPLHF
v_call: TRBV7-8; d_call: NA; clone_size: many; j_call: TRBJ1-5; cdr3_length: 16; cdr3_nt: TGTGCCAGCAGCACCCGGACAGCATATAGCAATCAGCCCCAGCATTTT; cdr3_aa: CASSTRTAYSNQPQHF
v_call: TRBV6-6; d_call: TRBD1; clone_size: many; j_call: TRBJ2-1; cdr3_length: 16; cdr3_nt: TGTGCCAGCAGGGGGACAGATCGAAGCTCCTACAATGAGCAGTTCTTC; cdr3_aa: CASRGTDRSSYNEQFF
v_call: TRBV5-4; d_call: NA; clone_size: many; j_call: TRBJ2-2; cdr3_length: 16; cdr3_nt: TGTGCCAGCAGCTTGAAGGATAGGCAGCACACCGGGGAGCTGTTTTTT; cdr3_aa: CASSLKDRQHTGELFF
v_call: TRBV30; d_call: TRBD2; clone_size: NA; j_call: TRBJ2-7; cdr3_length: 16; cdr3_nt: TGTGCCTGGAGTATCTCCCCGATCGGACTAGCTGGCGAGCAGTACTTC; cdr3_aa: CAWSISPIGLAGEQYF
v_call: TRBV19; d_call: TRBD1; clone_size: few; j_call: TRBJ2-1; cdr3_length: 17; cdr3_nt: TGTGCCAGTAGTCCACTAGGGACAGGCACGTCATTCAATGAGCAGTTCTTC; cdr3_aa: CASSPLGTGTSFNEQFF
v_call: TRBV7-6; d_call: NA; clone_size: few; j_call: TRBJ2-1; cdr3_length: 15; cdr3_nt: TGTGCCAGCAGCTTAGACGGGGCCCACTACAATGAGCAGTTCTTC; cdr3_aa: CASSLDGAHYNEQFF